What follows describes a single TCR beta chain. The antigen is not known. TCRdb ran MiXCR on the 5' RACE reads and lists one entry per CDR3 protein. The sample gives around 570,000 distinct CDR3 sequences, roughly 9.9% of which show up once; 2.5% to 3.5% is in the top ten. This entry belongs to a study of identical twins. The study, taken as a whole, reports: Researchers caution that invariant MAIT and iNKT cells could partly confound zero-insertion analyses. Out-of-frame sharing of TCR alpha in monozygotic twins was underestimated by models.

Trimming removed 0 bases from V and 5 bases from J, with 14 bases in between. The CDR3 consists of 15 residues. Germline CDR1 MGHRA, CDR2 YSYEKL. This sample was also put to use in a study of yellow fever vaccine responses in identical twins.

This clonotype originated in a woman under 30 in good health. The sample taken for sequencing was PBMCs. The chain recombines TRBV4-1 with TRBJ2-7; a weak D match, TRBD2 (7 bases). The CDR3 protein is CASSQEGGGVHEQYF. Here the CDR3 DNA reads TGCGCCAGCAGCCAAGAAGGAGGGGGGGTCCACGAGCAGTACTTC.